This TCR beta chain comes out of a study of blood T cell repertoires in COVID-19. Study summary: The United States, Italy and Spain supplied acute and convalescent COVID-19 samples. PBMCs, B-cell-depleted T cells, or T cells were the source of the cDNA or gDNA that made up the material.

The CDR3 has 14 amino acids. V shed 1 base and J shed 1 base, with 7 bases lying between them. The germline V gene has CDR1 SGHDN and CDR2 FVKESK. How the authors handled the data: Amplification from reference gene primers served as the basis for estimated nucleated cell counts. The repertoire was sequenced with immunoSEQ multiplex PCR; TCRdb's copy has only in-frame clones and lacks some. D and trimming come from the DNA, and the V and J calls and clone size come from that table. The sample shows approximately 70,000 clones, approximately 80% of them seen only once. Material: peripheral blood. The clonotype comes from a woman older than 75 with acute or convalescent COVID-19. The chain has TRBV14 and TRBJ1-2, with D uncertain. This CDR3 is CASSQVADNYGYTF. DNA of the CDR3: TGTGCCAGCAGCCAAGTTGCGGATAACTATGGCTACACCTTC.